The 15 T cell receptor beta chains below all came from one sample that was sequenced in a study of blood T cell repertoires in COVID-19. Here immunoSEQ multiplex PCR was the method, and the copy in TCRdb shows in-frame clones only, minus some. The profile shows 95,000 to 100,000 clones, approximately 90% of them singletons. What was sequenced was peripheral blood. These receptors came from a man aged 50-59 years with acute or convalescent COVID-19.

The CDR3: CASSPLRVDGYTF. In DNA form, the CDR3 reads TGTGCCAGCTCACCACTCAGGGTAGATGGCTACACCTTC. J is TRBJ1-2 and V is TRBV18; D possibly corresponds to TRBD1 (5 bases). Germline V gene data show CDR1 as KGHSH and CDR2 as LQKENI. V gave up 1 base and J gave up 6 bases, with 9 bases separating them. CDR3 length: 13 amino acids.

The V and J genes are TRBV7-2 and TRBJ1-2; D is undetermined. Germline loops: CDR1 SGHTA, CDR2 FQGNSA. This CDR3 region has 13 residues. V was shortened by 3 bases and J by 8 bases, with 13 bases between the two germline ends. The CDR3 coding sequence is TGTGCCAGCAGCTTTACGCAGGTTGAAGGCTACACCTTC. It encodes CASSFTQVEGYTF.

The rearrangement uses TRBV9 and TRBJ1-2; the D is unclear. V gave up 0 bases and J gave up 8 bases, with 14 bases separating them. Germline V gives CDR1 SGDLS, CDR2 YYNGEE. CDR3 length equals 14 residues. CDR3 in DNA: TGTGCCAGCAGCGTAGCTACGGAGGGCGGAGGCTACACCTTC. Its translation is CASSVATEGGGYTF. The complete variable domain, with remaining parts taken from reference TRBV9 and TRBJ1-2, reads DSGVTQTPKHLITATGQRVTLRCSPRSGDLSVYWYQQSLDQGLQFLIQYYNGEERAKGNILERFSAQQFPDLHSELNLSSLELGDSALYFCASSVATEGGGYTFGSGTRLTVV.

The chain uses TRBV4-2 and TRBJ2-7, with D unclear. V was shortened by 4 bases and J by 5 bases, with 15 bases between the two germline ends. CDR3 length equals 14 residues. From germline, CDR1 is LGHNA and CDR2 YNFKEQ. The CDR3 protein is CASSLELQVDEQYF. CDR3 bases: TGTGCCAGCAGCCTTGAGCTCCAGGTAGACGAGCAGTACTTC.

The rearrangement uses TRBV20-1 and TRBJ1-4; unclear D gene. The CDR3 has 10 amino acids. From germline, CDR1 is DFQATT and CDR2 SNEGSKA (reference sequence). Deletions cut 5 bases from V and 6 bases from J, with 4 bases between. CDR3 sequence (DNA): TGCAGTGCTCGTCATGAAAAACTGTTTTTT. It translates to CSARHEKLFF.

This sequence joins TRBV19 and TRBJ2-3; no reliable D call. The CDR3 has 15 residues. Germline V gene lookup returns CDR1 LNHDA and CDR2 SQIVND (reference sequence). V lost 4 bases, J lost 3 bases, and 14 bases lay in between. For the CDR3, the DNA is TGTGCCAGTAGTACCAGTCCTGATCCGACAGATACGCAGTATTTT. This codes for CASSTSPDPTDTQYF.

This clone has a handful of counts. The CDR3: CAIRASGYYGYTF. CDR3 coding DNA: TGTGCCATTCGGGCCTCAGGGTACTATGGCTACACCTTC. The chain joins TRBV19 to TRBJ1-2, with a weak D call TRBD1 (5 bases). V lost 10 bases and J lost 3, with 15 bases in between. Germline V gene data show CDR1 as LNHDA and CDR2 as SQIVND (reference sequence). CDR3 length: 13 amino acids.

The table lists this clone with a few counts. This chain joins TRBV12-3 or TRBV12-4 and TRBJ1-1; 7 bases match TRBD1. The CDR3 has 13 amino acids. The trim removed 2 bases at V and 4 bases at J, leaving 1 base unmatched. The CDR3 region has the DNA TGTGCCAGCAGTTTATCAGGGGGCACTGAAGCTTTCTTT. Translated, it gives CASSLSGGTEAFF.

The rearrangement uses TRBV30 and TRBJ2-3; D not certain. V shed 7 bases and J shed 3 bases, with 20 bases lying between them. Germline V CDR1 and CDR2: GTSNPN, SVGIG (reference sequence). This CDR3 region has 15 residues. The CDR3 DNA follows: TGTGCCTCAACCCCCCGGGTTCAGCCAACAGATACGCAGTATTTT. Amino acids: CASTPRVQPTDTQYF.

V is TRBV7-2 and J is TRBJ1-6; 7 bases match TRBD1. With 4 bases clipped from V and 3 bases from J, the junction kept 6 bases outside the gene matches. Per the germline V gene, CDR1 is SGHTA and CDR2 is FQGNSA. The CDR3 extends over 16 amino acids. DNA of the CDR3: TGTGCCAGCAGCTCGCACGGACAGGTCTATAATTCACCCCTCCACTTT. Translation: CASSSHGQVYNSPLHF.

This clone showed up just once. The chain combines TRBV5-1 with TRBJ1-1, with TRBD1 identical over 7 bases. The V gene end was trimmed by 0 bases and the J gene end by 7 bases; junction bases not matched to a gene: 3. The CDR3 is made up of 13 amino acids. Germline assignment: CDR1 SGHRS and CDR2 YFSETQ. The CDR3 loop is CASSLVRDSEAFF. In nucleotides, the CDR3 is TGCGCCAGCAGCTTGGTCAGGGACAGTGAAGCTTTCTTT.

This clone was seen a few times. CDR3 region: CASQRSREQETQYF. The DNA for the CDR3 is TGTGCCAGCCAGAGGTCCAGGGAACAAGAGACCCAGTACTTC. The chain employs TRBV2 and TRBJ2-5, with a possible D match to TRBD1 (5 bases). The CDR3 contains 14 residues. V was cut by 8 bases and J by 2 bases, with 15 bases left in between. Germline CDR1 and CDR2: SNHLY and FYNNEI.

V and J are TRBV6-4 and TRBJ2-2; 7 bases match TRBD1. The V and J ends lost 8 bases and 0 bases, in that order; junction bases with no gene match: 9. Per germline, CDR1 MRHNA and CDR2 SNTAGT. CDR3 size: 16 residues. CDR3 region: CASRGLGQANTGELFF. The CDR3 DNA is TGTGCCAGCCGAGGACTTGGACAGGCGAACACCGGGGAGCTGTTTTTT.

The chain links TRBV27 to TRBJ1-3; unclear D gene. V gave up 5 bases and J gave up 0 bases, with 17 bases separating them. Germline V gives CDR1 MNHEY, CDR2 SMNVEV (reference sequence). The CDR3 is 17 amino acids. CDR3 loop: CASSATVLKNSGNTIYF. DNA of the CDR3: TGTGCCAGCAGTGCAACAGTCCTCAAGAACTCTGGAAACACCATATATTTT.

CDR3 sequence (DNA): TGTGCCAGCAGCTTAACGTCCTCCCGCGGGGGTGCGTACAATGAGCAGTTCTTC. Its protein product is CASSLTSSRGGAYNEQFF. This chain connects TRBV7-3 to TRBJ2-1; 7 bases align to TRBD2. CDR1 is SGHTA, CDR2 FQGTGA, per germline. V shed 0 bases and J 4 bases; nucleotides not matched to a gene: 12. The CDR3 runs 18 residues. Full variable domain (remainder filled in from reference TRBV7-3 and TRBJ2-1): GAGVSQTPSNKVTEKGKYVELRCDPISGHTALYWYRQSLGQGPEFLIYFQGTGAADDSGLPNDRFFAVRPEGSVSTLKIQRTERGDSAVYLCASSLTSSRGGAYNEQFFGPGTRLTVL.